A selection of T cell receptor beta chains follows, all from one sample in a study of T cell changes during pregnancy in multiple sclerosis. TCRdb's copy holds only in-frame clones and misses some; the assay was immunoSEQ multiplex PCR. The sample contains over 65,000 clones, 94% of which appear only once. The source material was peripheral blood, sampled in the third trimester of pregnancy. These TCRs come from a female donor with multiple sclerosis, enrolled in a pregnancy study. Both conserved end residues are part of each CDR3. The order of the fields is D gene, clone size, J gene, V gene, CDR3 protein, CDR3 DNA. D genes are given only for firm matches. Only some rows state a clone size, as once, few, many or a class for expanded clones.

-,-,TRBJ1-2,TRBV6-5,CASSPDSNYGYTF,TGTGCCAGCAGCCCAGACAGTAACTATGGCTACACCTTC
TRBD2,-,TRBJ2-5,TRBV30,CAWRLGGVRGRETQYF,TGTGCCTGGAGACTGGGGGGGGTCCGGGGGAGAGAGACCCAGTACTTC
TRBD1,-,TRBJ2-7,TRBV6-1,CASSESRGRNEQYF,TGTGCCAGCAGTGAGTCCAGGGGGCGGAACGAGCAGTACTTC
TRBD1,-,TRBJ2-1,TRBV10-3,CAISESGRGLGNEQFF,TGTGCCATCAGTGAGTCGGGCAGGGGGCTAGGCAATGAGCAGTTCTTC
-,-,TRBJ1-1,TRBV2,CASIRQISEAFF,TGTGCCAGCATTCGACAGATCTCTGAAGCTTTCTTT
-,-,TRBJ1-6,TRBV30,CAWSRMTASSYNSPLHF,TGTGCCTGGAGTAGGATGACAGCGAGCTCCTATAATTCACCCCTCCACTTT
TRBD2,-,TRBJ2-1,TRBV18,CASSSTSGPYNEQFF,TGTGCCAGCTCGTCCACTAGCGGGCCCTACAATGAGCAGTTCTTC
-,-,TRBJ1-1,TRBV29-1,CSVAPTMNTEAFF,TGCAGCGTTGCCCCGACTATGAACACTGAAGCTTTCTTT
-,-,TRBJ1-3,TRBV9,CASSLGAHFSGNTIYF,TGTGCCAGCAGCCTTGGAGCCCATTTCTCTGGAAACACCATATATTTT
TRBD1,-,TRBJ1-1,TRBV7-9,CASSGQGAQATEAFF,TGTGCCAGCAGCGGACAGGGGGCGCAGGCCACTGAAGCTTTCTTT
TRBD1,-,TRBJ2-2,TRBV6-5,CASKKDRGYTGELFF,TGTGCCAGCAAAAAAGACAGGGGATACACCGGGGAGCTGTTTTTT
TRBD1,once,TRBJ1-5,TRBV10-3,CAISFGQGSNQPQHF,TGTGCCATCAGTTTCGGACAGGGTAGCAATCAGCCCCAGCATTTT
-,-,TRBJ2-1,TRBV6-5,CASSRGRNEQFF,TGTGCCAGCAGTCGAGGGCGCAATGAGCAGTTCTTC
TRBD2,-,TRBJ2-3,TRBV7-3,CASSLTLGLVVGDTDTQYF,TGTGCCAGCAGCTTAACGCTAGGACTAGTAGTAGGGGACACAGATACGCAGTATTTT
TRBD2,-,TRBJ2-7,TRBV9,CASSVEAGGSYEQYF,TGTGCCAGCAGCGTAGAGGCGGGGGGGAGCTACGAGCAGTACTTC
TRBD1,-,TRBJ1-5,TRBV7-8,CASSLRTGGLNQPQHF,TGTGCCAGCAGCTTAAGGACAGGGGGCTTAAATCAGCCCCAGCATTTT
-,once,TRBJ2-6,TRBV5-1,CASVVSGSQSRANVLTF,TGCGCCAGCGTGGTATCGGGTTCACAAAGTCGGGCCAACGTCCTGACTTTC
-,-,TRBJ2-7,TRBV5-6,CASSFWRPGYEQYF,TGTGCCAGCAGCTTCTGGCGTCCGGGCTACGAGCAGTACTTC
TRBD2,-,TRBJ2-3,TRBV7-2,CASSSAGGTDTQYF,TGTGCCAGCAGCTCCGCGGGGGGGACAGATACGCAGTATTTT
-,-,TRBJ2-5,TRBV5-1,CASSLDRETQYF,TGCGCCAGCAGCTTGGATCGGGAGACCCAGTACTTC
TRBD1,-,TRBJ1-5,TRBV27,CASSHYPGTALPNQPQHF,TGTGCCAGCAGCCATTATCCCGGGACAGCTCTCCCTAATCAGCCCCAGCATTTT
TRBD1,-,TRBJ1-1,TRBV6-6,CASSFSGTGNTEAFF,TGTGCCAGCAGTTTCTCTGGGACAGGGAACACTGAAGCTTTCTTT
-,once,TRBJ1-2,TRBV15,CATSRDGQGIYGYTF,TGTGCCACCAGCAGAGATGGGCAGGGAATCTATGGCTACACCTTC
TRBD2,-,TRBJ2-4,TRBV9,CASSSGLAGVGIQYF,TGTGCCAGCAGCTCGGGACTAGCGGGTGTAGGCATTCAGTACTTC
-,few,TRBJ1-1,TRBV15,CATRSGEKAFF,TGTGCCACCAGATCTGGGGAGAAGGCTTTCTTT
-,-,TRBJ1-4,TRBV5-6,CASSSVGGLTNEKLFF,TGTGCCAGCAGCTCCGTGGGGGGACTCACTAATGAAAAACTGTTTTTT
TRBD2,-,TRBJ2-1,TRBV5-4,CASSPGGANEQFF,TGTGCCAGCAGCCCGGGGGGTGCCAATGAGCAGTTCTTC
-,-,TRBJ1-1,TRBV18,CASSPSGITLYTEAFF,TGTGCCAGCTCACCTTCAGGGATTACACTGTACACTGAAGCTTTCTTT
TRBD1,-,TRBJ1-4,TRBV27,CASSPTAPRGEKLFF,TGTGCCAGCAGTCCGACCGCACCCAGGGGGGAAAAACTGTTTTTT
TRBD2,once,TRBJ2-1,TRBV7-9,CASSFRTSGGTPLNNEQFF,TGTGCCAGCAGCTTTCGGACTAGCGGGGGGACTCCCCTTAACAATGAGCAGTTCTTC
TRBD1,-,TRBJ1-5,TRBV5-1,CASSSGQGRDPQHF,TGCGCCAGCAGCTCGGGACAGGGAAGAGACCCCCAGCATTTT
-,-,TRBJ1-1,TRBV5-1,CASSPVGGGNTEAFF,TGCGCCAGCAGCCCCGTAGGGGGGGGGAACACTGAAGCTTTCTTT
-,-,TRBJ1-1,TRBV11-1,CASSLLYQGNTEAFF,TGTGCCAGCAGCTTACTCTATCAGGGGAACACTGAAGCTTTCTTT
-,-,TRBJ2-2,TRBV7-2,CASSLDWPGSYTGELFF,TGTGCCAGCAGCTTAGATTGGCCGGGGTCCTACACCGGGGAGCTGTTTTTT
TRBD2,-,TRBJ2-1,TRBV6-1,CASSELAGSYNEQFF,TGTGCCAGCAGTGAACTAGCGGGCTCCTACAATGAGCAGTTCTTC
-,-,TRBJ1-2,TRBV5-5,CASSLNGQGPAYTF,TGTGCCAGCAGCTTAAACGGTCAGGGCCCCGCCTACACCTTC
-,-,TRBJ2-1,TRBV6-4,CASSDRSSGVEQFF,TGTGCCAGCAGTGATCGGTCGTCCGGGGTTGAGCAGTTCTTC
TRBD1,-,TRBJ2-5,TRBV5-4,CATSTGGAETQYF,TGTGCCACTTCGACAGGGGGCGCAGAGACCCAGTACTTC
-,-,TRBJ2-7,TRBV29-1,CSVSTGGQYEQYF,TGCAGCGTGTCCACGGGGGGCCAGTACGAGCAGTACTTC
TRBD1,-,TRBJ1-2,TRBV5-1,CASSLGWTGGNYGYTF,TGCGCCAGCAGCTTGGGGTGGACAGGGGGTAACTATGGCTACACCTTC
-,-,TRBJ1-1,TRBV15,CATSRVQATEAFF,TGTGCCACCAGCAGAGTCCAGGCCACTGAAGCTTTCTTT
TRBD1,-,TRBJ2-7,TRBV6-5,CASSQTGSSYEQYF,TGTGCCAGCAGTCAGACAGGGAGCTCCTACGAGCAGTACTTC
-,-,TRBJ2-1,TRBV7-9,CASRSGGPYNEQFF,TGTGCCAGCAGATCGGGGGGCCCCTACAATGAGCAGTTCTTC
-,-,TRBJ2-3,TRBV5-6,CASSLARGDTQYF,TGTGCCAGCAGCTTGGCCCGGGGAGATACGCAGTATTTT
-,-,TRBJ2-1,TRBV19,CASSMSLGLAYNEQFF,TGTGCCAGTAGTATGTCGTTAGGACTCGCCTACAATGAGCAGTTCTTC
-,-,TRBJ1-2,TRBV12-5,CASGQGFGGYGYTF,TGTGCTAGTGGTCAAGGTTTTGGGGGGTATGGCTACACCTTC
-,once,TRBJ1-1,TRBV7-3,CASSTNPLTDEYTEAFF,TGTGCCAGCAGCACTAACCCCTTGACAGATGAATACACTGAAGCTTTCTTT
-,once,TRBJ1-2,TRBV30,CAWSVRGFSGYTF,TGTGCCTGGAGTGTACGAGGGTTCTCGGGCTACACCTTC
TRBD1,-,TRBJ2-7,TRBV19,CASSKYSPGQGSYLGREQYF,TGTGCCAGTAGTAAATACTCTCCGGGACAGGGTTCATACCTGGGACGGGAGCAGTACTTC
TRBD1,-,TRBJ1-1,TRBV6-4,CASSDSMTRDRGEAFF,TGTGCCAGCAGTGACTCGATGACCCGGGACAGGGGGGAAGCTTTCTTT
TRBD1,-,TRBJ2-5,TRBV9,CASSGEQGVRETQYF,TGTGCCAGCAGCGGGGAACAGGGGGTGCGAGAGACCCAGTACTTC
TRBD2,-,TRBJ2-1,TRBV28,CASSPGGSRYNEQFF,TGTGCCAGCAGTCCGGGGGGTTCAAGGTACAATGAGCAGTTCTTC
TRBD1,-,TRBJ2-5,TRBV29-1,CSVGQAIQETQYF,TGCAGCGTGGGACAGGCGATCCAAGAGACCCAGTACTTC
-,-,TRBJ1-2,TRBV2,CASSEGRRGYGYTF,TGTGCCAGCAGTGAAGGGCGGAGGGGTTATGGCTACACCTTC